This TCR beta chain was retrieved from a study of blood T cell repertoires in COVID-19. About the research overall: The origin of the acute and convalescent COVID-19 samples was the United States, Italy and Spain. From T cells, B-cell-depleted T cells, or PBMCs came the material, which was cDNA or gDNA.

This CDR3 is built from 13 residues. The junction had 4 bases not matched to a gene; V was cut back by 5 bases and J by 5 bases. CDR1 is SGHVS, CDR2 FNYEAQ, per germline. In the original workflow: Amplified reference gene primers provided the basis for estimating nucleated cell counts. Assay used: immunoSEQ multiplex PCR; TCRdb lists only in-frame clones, some missing. The DNA was the basis for D and trimming; V, J and clone size are from that table. The table shows some 140,000 clones, with approximately 84% occurring only once. The sequenced sample was peripheral blood. The sequence was collected from a woman older than 75 with acute or convalescent COVID-19. The chain links TRBV7-6 to TRBJ1-2; 8 positions agree with TRBD1. For the CDR3, the DNA is TGTGCCAGCAGCCCTGGACAGGGTTATGGCTACACCTTC. Translated, it gives CASSPGQGYGYTF.